This T cell receptor beta chain was captured in a study of cytomegalovirus exposure and HLA in healthy donors. The CDR3 runs to 11 residues. CDR1 and CDR2 (germline): MGHDK, SYGVNS. The trim removed 7 bases at V and 8 bases at J, leaving 4 bases unmatched. It was with 60 Vbeta and 13 Jbeta primers that the PCR ran. The assay was immunoSEQ multiplex PCR, and TCRdb's table has in-frame clones only and misses some. The sample yields hundreds of thousands of clones, around 65% seen once. General study results and limits: As a later analysis revealed, most CMV-associated TCR beta chains appeared HLA-restricted. Most TCRs appeared rarely, but some public TCRs recurred in many donors. TCR beta chain V- and J-gene trimming was linked, in a later analysis, to a missense variant in DCLRE1C.

Comment on this clone: Its specificity is unknown.

Healthy bone marrow donors formed the donor group. This sequence joins TRBV25-1 and TRBJ1-2, with 7 bases matching TRBD1. The source of this sequence is a female donor in good health and CMV-seronegative. The specimen was PBMCs. CDR3: CASNRGGGYTF. Written as DNA, the CDR3 is TGTGCCAGCAACAGGGGCGGGGGCTACACCTTC.